This TCR beta chain was found in a study of neurological immune-mediated disorders. The CDR3 runs 15 residues. Germline assignment: CDR1 LGHNA and CDR2 YNFKEQ. V was clipped by 4 bases and J by 7 bases; unmatched bases: 5. TCRdb re-called the 5' RACE reads with MiXCR, one entry per CDR3 protein. The data hold 35,000 to 40,000 distinct CDR3 sequences, with 11% observed a single time. This clonotype showed up many times. This TCR came from a woman in her twenties or thirties with HTLV-1-associated myelopathy (HAM/TSP). The rearrangement links TRBV4-2 to TRBJ2-1, with 12 bases matching TRBD2. The sample consisted of CD4+ T cells from blood. As DNA, the CDR3 is TGTGCCAGCAGCCTCAGCCTAGCGGGGGGGAATGAGCAGTTCTTC. Its translation: CASSLSLAGGNEQFF.